Sequencing of this T cell receptor (beta chain) was carried out in a study of T cell responses to AZD1222 COVID-19 vaccine (dated by TCRdb to 2020 to 2022). Study-wide context: Because spike-specific TCR depth and breadth did not differ between the two schedules, AZD1222 recipients who got a second dose at roughly 4 weeks were pooled with those who got a second dose at roughly 12 weeks. A total of around 240 trial participants underwent TCR sequencing, of whom around 200 received two doses of AZD1222 and some 25 received two doses of the MenACWY control vaccine. Trial participants were enrolled by age into 18-55, 56-69 and 70-plus year subgroups, with roughly 160, 29 and 62 TCR-sequenced participants respectively.

In the paper's terms, the time point label means: baseline before first vaccination. Samples from vaccinated people were obtained from the UK trials COV001 and COV002, which included a single-blind randomized controlled phase 2/3 trial of AZD1222 (ChAdOx1 nCoV-19) in healthy adults. For TCRbeta chain sequencing, PBMC samples from trial participants were taken at day 0 and at day 28 after the second dose. What the authors observed across the whole study: Conclusions about previously exposed vaccinees are limited because only six or seven AZD1222 recipients were SARS-CoV-2 seropositive at baseline. In the small 56-69-year group, the increase in depth fell short of significance, most likely because of low power. After two AZD1222 doses, both the breadth and the depth of spike-specific TCRs were significantly higher than at day 0 and than in MenACWY recipients. Vaccine-associated CD4 TCRs spanned the whole spike protein, with dominant responses in regions 160-218 and 743-854. Reportedly, close to half of the unique spike-specific TCRs recognized epitopes lying outside the regions that are mutated in the B.1.351 and B.1.1.7 variants. Participants were mostly white British, with more females than males. The authors suggested clonal diversity may have been underestimated. No day 14 peak-response samples were available, so repertoires were characterized only after the peak T cell response.

Looking up the germline V gene yields CDR1 SGHRS and CDR2 YFSETQ. V has 1 base trimmed and J has 4 bases trimmed; junction bases matching no gene number 7. The CDR3 starts with the cysteine, ends with the phenylalanine, and has 15 residues. Only the CDR3 portion is preserved as DNA: 45 bases, with reading frame beginning at the first base. The CDR3 regions of human TCRbeta chains were subjected to immunosequencing. The source study handled its data this way. TCRs in the repertoires were matched against a reference library of SARS-CoV-2-specific TCRs that had been generated with the MIRA antigen-specificity platform. Breadth was defined as the fraction of unique TCRs that were SARS-CoV-2-associated, and depth was defined as the fraction of total T cells that were SARS-CoV-2-associated. Using the MIRA data, each spike-specific TCR was assigned both to the spike region to which the TCR was reactive and to a CD4 or CD8 class. Log10-transformed breadth and depth values were compared by one-way ANOVA with Sidak's multiple comparisons tests. The source is immuneACCESS, and TCRdb retained only in-frame sequences with V and J called. Part of the clones is not carried over; for the studies checked, unresolved V genes explain less than half of this, and the remainder is unexplained. V and J calls and clone size are those listed in that table; D and trimming were worked out from the DNA. The sample table lists 90,000 to 100,000 clones, 85% to 90% of them with a count of one. Around 3.5% of the sample is held by the ten biggest clonotypes.

Notes on this clone: Its specific antigen is unknown. Per-nucleotide qualities are absent, and no much larger clonotype sits a single base away.

Rearrangement joined TRBV5-1 to TRBJ1-2, and TRBD1 matches 7 of the central bases. This clonotype originated in an adult in good health. The material sequenced was peripheral blood, taken on day 0 of AZD1222 vaccination. The nucleotides read TGCGCCAGCAGCTTGAATTCAGGGGGTTTCTATGGCTACACCTTC. The translation is CASSLNSGGFYGYTF.